This entry features one TCR beta chain sequence. The target of this receptor is not known. The data were obtained in a study of CXCR3-negative and CXCR3-positive naive CD8 T cells (dated by TCRdb to between 2018 and 2020). Context from the whole study: About 150 million TRB reads were obtained in total, roughly 1.5 +/- 0.3 million reads per library. Diversity and physicochemical repertoire analyses were performed on around ten donors pooled from two independent experiments. Naive subsets from about five donors and memory cells from 3 donors were included in the TRBV-TRBJ cluster analysis. Points the paper makes about the study in general: TRB CDR3s from CXCR3-positive naive cells showed higher hydrophobicity (lower Kidera factor 4), lower energy, and higher strength and volume indices than CXCR3-negative naive cells. Comparably high repertoire diversity was found in both naive subsets, whereas much lower repertoire diversity was found in memory CD8+ T cells. Because surface CD5, which is linked to self-reactivity in mice, was comparable between the naive subsets, TCR interaction strength was also inferred from the physicochemical properties of TRB CDR3s. Freshly isolated PBMCs were used for most assays because CXCR3 expression went down partially after cryopreservation. Similar TRBV-TRBJ usage was shown by naive CXCR3-negative and CXCR3-positive cells from the same donor, whereas distinct patterns were shown by memory cells.

The listed sequencing device is NextSeq 550. The Human TCR Profiling Kit (MiLaboratory) was used to prepare UMI-labeled 5' RACE TRB cDNA libraries. cDNA synthesis used the entire amount of extracted RNA, and PCR amplification then used the entire amount of cDNA produced. Libraries were prepared in parallel with an identical number of PCR cycles. The authors' analysis ran thus. About 50,000 +/- 9,200 unique UMI-labeled TRB cDNA molecules per library were extracted with MIGEC and MiXCR, with at least two reads per UMI required. On average, about 40,000 +/- 10,000 functional in-frame TRB CDR3 nucleotide clonotypes lacking stop codons were found per library. Diversity metrics, including normalized Shannon-Wiener and Chao1, were computed in VDJtools after downsampling to 5000 UMI-labeled TRB molecules per sample. VDJtools computed clonotype-size-weighted physicochemical properties of the central five CDR3 residues: interaction energy, strength, volume and Kidera factor 4. TCRdb reprocessed the raw reads; every CDR3 protein sequence is a single record, and DNA is not supplied. For this entry, the V and J calls and clone size follow TCRdb and not the study's own pipeline. The table of this sample itemizes around 140,000 distinct CDR3 sequences. The top ten constitute less than 0.3% of the sample.

Each CD8+ T cell subset was flow-sorted in triplicate, and 250,000 to 300,000 cells per subset were placed directly into RLT lysis buffer. Naive CD8+ T cells were defined stringently as CD45RO-CCR7+CD27+CD95- to exclude memory contaminants. Peripheral blood mononuclear cells were isolated from buffy coats using standard density gradient centrifugation. A FACSAria III was used to flow-sort naive CD8+ T cells into CXCR3-negative and CXCR3-positive populations. Total RNA was extracted from sorted cells with an RNeasy Mini Kit. The sequenced sample consisted of naive CXCR3- CD8+ T cells from blood. Interpreted using the paper, the cell subset or site label stands for: CD45RO-CCR7+CD27+CD95- naive CD8+ T cells lacking CXCR3 (TNR3-). The clonotype comes from a human donor in good health. Some clones in this sample may be carry-over from other donors' samples.

This receptor carries the CDR3 CASSCGTSYEQYF. The receptor chain draws on TRBV23-1 and TRBJ2-7. TRBV23-1 is an open reading frame whose function is uncertain. From its cysteine to its phenylalanine, the CDR3 spans 13 amino acids. The DNA is not on file.